This is a list of T cell receptor beta chains from one sample in a study of blood T cell repertoires in COVID-19. Some clones are missing from TCRdb's copy, which holds only in-frame ones; the method was immunoSEQ multiplex PCR. The sample has around 700,000 clones, about nine tenths seen once; the top ten hold roughly 0.25%. The sequencing input was peripheral blood. Source of these receptors: a woman in her late teens or twenties with acute or convalescent COVID-19. The CDR3 runs from the conserved cysteine through the conserved F or W. A D gene is named only where the DNA matches it firmly. Only some rows state a clone size, as once, few, many or a class for expanded clones.

CDR3 | DNA | J | D | size | V
CASSDPTETNYGYTF | TGTGCCAGCAGCGACCCGACGGAGACTAACTATGGCTACACCTTC | TRBJ1-2 | . | . | TRBV5-6
CASSLEGGNQPQHF | TGTGCCAGCAGCTTGGAGGGAGGCAATCAGCCCCAGCATTTT | TRBJ1-5 | . | once | TRBV5-4
CASSAGGDQPQHF | TGTGCCAGCAGCGCCGGGGGTGATCAGCCCCAGCATTTT | TRBJ1-5 | . | . | TRBV9
CASSIAGASGELFF | TGTGCCAGTAGTATAGCCGGAGCCTCCGGGGAGCTGTTTTTT | TRBJ2-2 | . | . | TRBV19
CASSLRGTQPNTEAFF | TGCGCCAGCAGCTTGAGAGGGACACAACCGAACACTGAAGCTTTCTTT | TRBJ1-1 | . | . | TRBV5-1
CASSEGRAVGSQPQHF | TGTGCCAGCAGTGAAGGTCGGGCAGTAGGGAGCCAGCCCCAGCATTTT | TRBJ1-5 | . | . | TRBV2
CASSGQGDGYTF | TGTGCCAGCAGCGGACAGGGGGATGGCTACACCTTC | TRBJ1-2 | TRBD1 | . | TRBV12-3/TRBV12-4
CATSRGREGVEKLFF | TGTGCCACCAGCAGAGGCAGGGAGGGTGTTGAAAAACTGTTTTTT | TRBJ1-4 | . | . | TRBV15
CASSLGRSDTQYF | TGTGCCAGTAGTCTCGGTCGTTCAGATACGCAGTATTTT | TRBJ2-3 | . | . | TRBV19
CASSIGPGNGYTF | TGTGCCAGCAGCATCGGGCCCGGGAATGGCTACACCTTC | TRBJ1-2 | . | . | TRBV9
CASSSREYNEQFF | TGTGCCAGCAGTTCCCGGGAATACAATGAGCAGTTCTTC | TRBJ2-1 | . | . | TRBV27
CASSGNGTSNEQYF | TGTGCCAGCAGCGGAAACGGGACAAGCAACGAGCAGTACTTC | TRBJ2-7 | . | . | TRBV21-1
CASTQTTNYGYTF | TGTGCCAGCACTCAAACTACTAACTATGGCTACACCTTC | TRBJ1-2 | . | . | TRBV6-5
CASSLTGDYGYTF | TGTGCCAGCAGTTTAACAGGGGACTATGGCTACACCTTC | TRBJ1-2 | TRBD1 | few | TRBV27
CASSLAVELFF | TGTGCCAGCAGTCTAGCAGTGGAGCTGTTTTTT | TRBJ2-2 | . | . | TRBV28
CASSKTGQNSPLHF | TGTGCCAGCAGTAAAACCGGACAGAATTCACCCCTCCACTTT | TRBJ1-6 | . | few | TRBV6-5
CASNLVGGAGTEAFF | TGTGCCAGCAACTTAGTGGGAGGGGCGGGCACTGAAGCTTTCTTT | TRBJ1-1 | . | . | TRBV11-2
CASSPTGGNTEAFF | TGCGCCAGCAGTCCTACGGGGGGGAACACTGAAGCTTTCTTT | TRBJ1-1 | . | . | TRBV5-1
CASRKLGDRVAFF | TGTGCCAGCAGGAAACTGGGAGACAGGGTGGCTTTCTTT | TRBJ1-1 | TRBD1 | . | TRBV5-4
CASSLYRGPAYGYTF | TGTGCCAGCAGCTTGTACAGGGGACCGGCCTATGGCTACACCTTC | TRBJ1-2 | TRBD1 | . | TRBV5-8
CASSLMTGSGANVLTF | TGTGCCAGCAGCTTAATGACAGGGTCCGGGGCCAACGTCCTGACTTTC | TRBJ2-6 | TRBD1 | . | TRBV5-4
CASSLASDTFEAFF | TGTGCCAGCAGCTTAGCCTCGGACACTTTTGAAGCTTTCTTT | TRBJ1-1 | . | . | TRBV7-2
CASSLAGRGMGGETQYF | TGTGCCAGCAGCTTGGCCGGAAGGGGCATGGGTGGAGAGACCCAGTACTTC | TRBJ2-5 | . | . | TRBV5-5
CASSKSERNTSNQPQHF | TGTGCCAGCAGCAAGTCAGAACGTAACACTAGCAATCAGCCCCAGCATTTT | TRBJ1-5 | . | . | TRBV21-1
CASSAIGGNTIYF | TGTGCCAGTAGTGCGATCGGGGGAAACACCATATATTTT | TRBJ1-3 | . | . | TRBV19
CASSVDPTTPYEQYF | TGTGCCAGCAGCGTAGACCCGACGACACCCTACGAGCAGTACTTC | TRBJ2-7 | . | . | TRBV9
CASSGGQGGYTEAFF | TGTGCCAGCAGTGGGGGACAGGGAGGTTACACTGAAGCTTTCTTT | TRBJ1-1 | TRBD1 | . | TRBV2
CASSTALAGGHYGYTF | TGTGCCAGCAGCACAGCCCTAGCAGGGGGACACTATGGCTACACCTTC | TRBJ1-2 | TRBD1 | . | TRBV9
CSVERDMNDGYTF | TGCAGCGTTGAAAGGGACATGAATGATGGCTACACCTTC | TRBJ1-2 | . | . | TRBV29-1
CASSPNRNYGYTF | TGTGCCAGCTCACCAAACAGGAACTATGGCTACACCTTC | TRBJ1-2 | . | . | TRBV18
CSASIGETEAFF | TGCAGTGCTAGTATCGGGGAAACTGAAGCTTTCTTT | TRBJ1-1 | . | . | TRBV20-1
CASRAEPGLNTEAFF | TGTGCCAGCAGAGCGGAACCGGGCCTAAACACTGAAGCTTTCTTT | TRBJ1-1 | . | . | TRBV5-8
CASSVLGLRDAGYTF | TGTGCCAGCAGTGTCCTCGGATTGAGGGATGCGGGCTACACCTTC | TRBJ1-2 | . | . | TRBV2
CASSIGVTWGVRGEELFF | TGTGCCAGTAGTATAGGCGTTACGTGGGGGGTCCGAGGCGAGGAGCTGTTTTTT | TRBJ2-2 | . | . | TRBV19
CASSPLDSVSGNTIYF | TGTGCCAGCTCACCTCTCGACAGTGTCTCTGGAAACACCATATATTTT | TRBJ1-3 | . | . | TRBV18
CASSVVAGGRDGYTF | TGTGCCAGCAGCGTAGTAGCAGGGGGCCGGGATGGCTACACCTTC | TRBJ1-2 | TRBD1 | . | TRBV9
CASSPALGDTIYF | TGTGCCAGCAGCCCTGCCCTCGGGGACACCATATATTTT | TRBJ1-3 | . | . | TRBV5-6
CASSLTGQGGTEAFF | TGTGCCAGCAGCTTGACAGGACAGGGTGGCACTGAAGCTTTCTTT | TRBJ1-1 | TRBD1 | . | TRBV5-6
CAHRAGTGEYEQYF | TGTGCCCACCGAGCTGGGACAGGGGAATACGAGCAGTACTTC | TRBJ2-7 | TRBD1 | . | TRBV30
CASTYHVGRNEQYF | TGTGCCAGCACCTACCACGTGGGGCGAAACGAGCAGTACTTC | TRBJ2-7 | . | . | TRBV7-3
CASTQEPVWSTSQGVDPTNEKLFF | TGTGCCAGCACTCAAGAGCCGGTCTGGAGCACTTCCCAGGGGGTAGACCCAACTAATGAAAAACTGTTTTTT | TRBJ1-4 | TRBD1 | . | TRBV2
CASSLPFYPGGHEQFF | TGTGCCAGCAGCTTACCTTTTTATCCGGGGGGGCATGAGCAGTTCTTC | TRBJ2-1 | TRBD2 | few | TRBV7-2
CSAVRSSTYTF | TGCAGTGCTGTCCGGTCTTCCACCTACACCTTC | TRBJ1-2 | . | . | TRBV20-1
CASTPPMRPYEQYF | TGTGCCAGCACCCCACCCATGAGGCCCTACGAGCAGTACTTC | TRBJ2-7 | . | . | TRBV6-2/TRBV6-3
CASSRGQGGTNEKLFF | TGTGCCAGCAGCCGGGGACAGGGAGGGACTAATGAAAAACTGTTTTTT | TRBJ1-4 | TRBD1 | . | TRBV5-8
CASKVGQGSDEQYF | TGCGCCAGCAAAGTGGGCCAGGGCAGCGACGAGCAGTACTTC | TRBJ2-7 | . | . | TRBV4-1
CASSYRAAYNEQFF | TGTGCCAGCAGCTACAGGGCGGCCTACAATGAGCAGTTCTTC | TRBJ2-1 | . | . | TRBV7-2
CASGFRGPFNEKLFF | TGTGCTAGTGGTTTCAGGGGACCCTTCAATGAAAAACTGTTTTTT | TRBJ1-4 | . | . | TRBV12-5
CASSSGTGGSLSYEQYF | TGTGCCAGCAGCTCCGGGACAGGGGGCTCACTCTCCTACGAGCAGTACTTC | TRBJ2-7 | TRBD1 | . | TRBV5-8